Presented here are 20 T cell receptor beta chains from one specimen sequenced in a study of regulatory T cells in long-lasting Graves disease. Construction of TCR beta libraries relied on iRepertoire HTBI primers and on Arm-PCR targeting CDR3 regions. One entry per CDR3 protein, called by TCRdb with MiXCR from the multiplex PCR reads. The profile shows 350,000 to 500,000 distinct CDR3 sequences, around 15% of them singletons. Time point in this sample: newly diagnosed GD, antithyroid drugs for less than 3 months. RNA isolated from PBMCs was used to make the TCR library. This same sample was also taken into another study, of T cells in Graves' hyperthyroidism and ophthalmopathy.

The material was peripheral blood mononuclear cells (PBMCs), obtained at new diagnosis, from a patient treated with antithyroid drugs. Receptors originate from a woman aged 45 to 65 with Graves disease.

The V and J genes are TRBV9 and TRBJ2-7; tentative D call: TRBD2 (6 bases). This CDR3 contains 12 residues. V dropped 1 base and J dropped 6 bases, with 8 bases sitting between them. The germline CDR1 and CDR2 sequences are SGDLS and YYNGEE. This CDR3 is CASSVIGGEQYF. The CDR3 nucleotides are TGTGCCAGCAGCGTAATCGGGGGCGAGCAGTACTTC.

This clonotype was detected ten times or more. The chain carries TRBV9 and TRBJ2-2; no definite D call. V lost 5 bases to trimming and J lost 1 base, with 9 bases between them. Per germline, CDR1 SGDLS and CDR2 YYNGEE. The CDR3 length is 14 residues. As DNA, the CDR3 is TGTGCCAGCAGTGCTACGAGGAACACCGGGGAGCTGTTTTTT. Protein sequence: CASSATRNTGELFF.

Ten or more counts support this clonotype. CDR3 in amino acids: CASSERSGGNLYNEQFF. DNA of the CDR3: TGTGCCAGCAGTGAAAGATCCGGCGGGAACCTTTACAATGAGCAGTTCTTC. V usage is TRBV6-2 or TRBV6-3 and J usage is TRBJ2-1; D possibly corresponds to TRBD2 (6 bases). V was pared by 5 bases and J by 4 bases, with 21 bases between. The CDR3 is made up of 17 amino acids. Germline-derived CDR1 and CDR2 are MNHEY and SVGEGT.

The CDR3 nucleotides read TGTGCCAGCAGCGAAGGACATTTGTATGGCTACACCTTC. Its protein product is CASSEGHLYGYTF. This sequence joins TRBV9 and TRBJ1-2; D is perhaps TRBD1 (5 bases). Germline values: CDR1 SGDLS, CDR2 YYNGEE. There are 13 residues in the CDR3. Trimming removed 3 bases from V and 5 bases from J, with 11 bases in between.

This clonotype was recorded many times. The chain has TRBV7-8 and TRBJ2-3; 7 nucleotides align to TRBD1. CDR3 length equals 14 residues. Germline lookup yields CDR1 SGHVS and CDR2 FQNEAQ. Trimming at V came to 5 bases and at J to 6 bases, leaving 8 bases not matched to a gene. The CDR3 region is CASSLGQDRDTQYF. The CDR3 bases are TGTGCCAGCAGCCTCGGACAGGATCGGGATACGCAGTATTTT.

The V gene is TRBV5-1, the J gene TRBJ1-1, with 8 bases lining up with TRBD1. Per the germline V gene, CDR1 is SGHRS and CDR2 is YFSETQ. J lost 0 bases, V lost 3 bases, and 7 bases had no gene match. This CDR3 region has 16 residues. The CDR3 bases are TGCGCCAGCAGCTCTGGGACAGGTGGCTTGAACACTGAAGCTTTCTTT. As protein: CASSSGTGGLNTEAFF.

This clonotype occurred many times. V and J are TRBV11-2 and TRBJ1-5, with D possibly being TRBD1 (6 bases). V gave up 5 bases and J gave up 0 bases, with 11 bases separating them. Germline assignment: CDR1 SGHAT and CDR2 FQNNGV. The CDR3 is made up of 15 amino acids. CDR3 in amino acids: CASSVRGDSNQPQHF. CDR3 in DNA: TGTGCCAGCAGCGTCAGGGGAGATAGCAATCAGCCCCAGCATTTT.

This chain uses TRBV11-1 with TRBJ2-2, with D maybe TRBD2 (5 bases). The CDR3 covers 18 residues. Per the germline V gene, CDR1 is SGHAT and CDR2 is FQDESV (reference sequence). The ends were cut back, 5 bases at V and 0 bases at J, with 19 bases in the middle. Written as DNA, the CDR3 is TGTGCCAGCAGCCGCCTCCTTGAGGGCCAATCGAACACCGGGGAGCTGTTTTTT. This sequence encodes CASSRLLEGQSNTGELFF.

Many counts were recorded for this clonotype. The V call is TRBV10-2, the J call TRBJ2-3, with D perhaps TRBD2 (7 bases). CDR1 and CDR2 (germline): WSHSY, SAAADI. The CDR3 loop spans 14 amino acids. V was pared by 6 bases and J by 2 bases, with 12 bases between. CDR3 bases: TGCGCCAGCAGGGAGGGGGGGCCCACAGATACGCAGTATTTT. This sequence encodes CASREGGPTDTQYF.

In its sample, this clonotype was seen a few times. The gene calls are TRBV4-1 and TRBJ1-5; tentative D call: TRBD1 (5 bases). Trimming took 1 base from V and 6 from J, leaving 13 bases between them. The V gene's germline CDR1 is MGHRA and CDR2 YSYEKL. This CDR3 region has 15 residues. CDR3 DNA: TGCGCCAGCAGCCAAGTTGGCGGCAGGGCTCAGCCCCAGCATTTT. Encoded protein: CASSQVGGRAQPQHF.

The sample holds many counts of this clonotype. The V gene is TRBV3-1, the J gene TRBJ2-1, with 11 positions matching TRBD2. The CDR3 sequence is 16 residues long. J lost 5 bases, V lost 1 base, and 4 bases had no gene match. Per the germline V gene, CDR1 is LGHDT and CDR2 is YNNKEL (reference sequence). This CDR3 reads CASSQGTSGSNNEQFF. DNA for the CDR3: TGTGCCAGCAGCCAAGGTACTAGCGGGAGTAACAATGAGCAGTTCTTC.

This clonotype appeared a few times. The gene calls are TRBV5-6 and TRBJ2-3, with 8 bases aligning to TRBD2. The CDR3 loop spans 14 amino acids. Germline values: CDR1 SGHDT, CDR2 YYEEEE. The junction had 5 bases not matched to a gene; V was cut back by 5 bases and J by 3 bases. CDR3: CASSLAGKTDTQYF. The CDR3 bases are TGTGCCAGCAGTCTAGCGGGCAAGACAGATACGCAGTATTTT.

This clonotype was detected many times. V is TRBV28 and J is TRBJ1-1; 7 bases map to TRBD1. Germline V gene data show CDR1 as MDHEN and CDR2 as SYDVKM. The junction had 7 bases not matched to a gene; V was cut back by 5 bases and J by 10 bases. The CDR3 totals 12 residues. The CDR3 nucleotides are TGTGCCAGCAGTATCGACAGGGCTGCAGCTTTCTTT. It is translated as CASSIDRAAAFF. The full variable domain, its missing parts supplied by reference TRBV28 and TRBJ1-1, is DVKVTQSSRYLVKRTGEKVFLECVQDMDHENMFWYRQDPGLGLRLIYFSYDVKMKEKGDIPEGYSVSREKKERFSLILESASTNQTSMYLCASSIDRAAAFFGQGTRLTVV.

This clonotype was counted only a few times. The CDR3 region is CASSLARASNQPQHF. The CDR3 DNA reads as TGTGCCAGCAGCTTAGCTCGGGCTAGCAATCAGCCCCAGCATTTT. The rearrangement joins TRBV7-8 to TRBJ1-5, with no clear D. The CDR3 runs to 15 residues. V gave up 0 bases and J gave up 0 bases, with 6 bases separating them. Germline CDR1 and CDR2: SGHVS and FQNEAQ. The whole variable domain, remainder taken from reference TRBV7-8 and TRBJ1-5, is GAGVSQSPRYKVAKRGQDVALRCDPISGHVSLFWYQQALGQGPEFLTYFQNEAQLDKSGLPSDRFFAERPEGSVSTLKIQRTQQEDSAVYLCASSLARASNQPQHFGDGTRLSIL.

In its sample, this clonotype was seen many times. This rearrangement joins TRBV5-1 to TRBJ2-7; 15 bases line up with TRBD2. CDR1 is SGHRS, CDR2 YFSETQ, per germline. The CDR3 spans 19 residues. V dropped 4 bases and J dropped 0; count of bases not matched to a gene: 11. This CDR3 is CASSTGGLAGGPSSYEQYF. CDR3 DNA sequence: TGCGCCAGCAGCACCGGCGGACTAGCGGGAGGGCCTAGCTCCTACGAGCAGTACTTC.

The table lists this clonotype with a few counts. This sequence joins TRBV9 and TRBJ2-3; 7 positions match TRBD1. V gave up 2 bases and J gave up 2 bases; unmatched junction bases: 2. This CDR3 region has 14 residues. From germline, CDR1 is SGDLS and CDR2 YYNGEE. CDR3 loop: CASSVDRATDTQYF. Here the CDR3 DNA reads TGTGCCAGCAGCGTCGACAGGGCCACAGATACGCAGTATTTT.

In this sample, this clonotype turned up many times. The rearrangement joins TRBV10-2 to TRBJ2-3; 9 bases are a match to TRBD2. The CDR3 sequence is 15 residues long. After removal of 9 bases from V and 0 bases from J, the junction contained 7 bases not matched to a gene. Germline-derived CDR1 and CDR2 are WSHSY and SAAADI. The DNA for the CDR3 is TGCGCCAGTGCCAGCGGGGGGCCTAGCACAGATACGCAGTATTTT. Its translation is CASASGGPSTDTQYF.

At least ten counts were recorded for this clonotype. V usage is TRBV28 and J usage is TRBJ2-7; 10 bases agree with TRBD2. CDR3 length: 16 amino acids. V dropped 4 bases and J dropped 0; count of bases not matched to a gene: 6. The germline V gene has CDR1 MDHEN and CDR2 SYDVKM. The CDR3 loop reads CASSSWTSGASYEQYF. In DNA form, the CDR3 reads TGTGCCAGCAGTTCCTGGACTAGCGGAGCCTCCTACGAGCAGTACTTC.

The CDR3 protein is CAWSPGGPQYF. The CDR3 DNA is TGTGCCTGGAGTCCCGGAGGCCCCCAGTACTTC. This sequence joins TRBV30 and TRBJ2-5; possibly TRBD2 for D (5 bases). V lost 2 bases, J lost 9 bases, and 10 bases lay in between. CDR1 is GTSNPN and CDR2 is SVGIG in the germline V gene (reference sequence). CDR3 size: 11 residues.

The table lists this clonotype with many counts. The CDR3 DNA follows: TGTGCCAGCAGCTTAGCGTCCTATGGCTACACCTTC. Amino acids: CASSLASYGYTF. This rearrangement joins TRBV7-9 to TRBJ1-2, with unresolved D. This CDR3 comprises 12 residues. Germline lookup yields CDR1 SEHNR and CDR2 FQNEAQ (reference sequence). Trimming removed 0 bases from V and 4 bases from J, with 3 bases in between.